Each of the 27 T cell receptor beta chains below was sequenced from the same sample in a study of blood T cell repertoires in COVID-19. Profiled with immunoSEQ multiplex PCR; TCRdb holds only in-frame clones, not every one. The table lists fewer than 300,000 clones, approximately 86% of them singletons. Sequencing input: peripheral blood. These receptors were collected from a man aged 35-49 years who had recovered from COVID-19.

CDR3 coding DNA: TGTGCCAGCAGCGGTCGGACCACAGGGGCCGACTATGGCTACACCTTC. Translated, it gives CASSGRTTGADYGYTF. V usage is TRBV7-9 and J usage is TRBJ1-2, with 7 bases lining up with TRBD1. This CDR3 has 16 amino acids. CDR1 is SEHNR and CDR2 is FQNEAQ in the germline V gene (reference sequence). With V trimmed by 5 bases and J by 3 bases, 12 bases remained unmatched.

The V and J genes are TRBV20-1 and TRBJ1-1, with 7 bases that match TRBD1. CDR1 is DFQATT and CDR2 is SNEGSKA in the germline V gene (reference sequence). CDR3 length equals 11 residues. V dropped 5 bases and J dropped 5; count of bases not matched to a gene: 2. The CDR3 reads CSAPGGTEAFF. The CDR3 DNA is TGCAGTGCTCCAGGGGGAACTGAAGCTTTCTTT.

The V call is TRBV19, the J call TRBJ2-1; D is unclear. Germline CDR1 and CDR2: LNHDA and SQIVND (reference sequence). V was pared by 1 base and J by 8 bases, with 12 bases between. The CDR3 sequence is 14 residues long. CDR3: CASSIGGLPDEQFF. The CDR3 region has the DNA TGTGCCAGTAGTATAGGAGGATTACCAGATGAGCAGTTCTTC.

The chain uses TRBV5-4 and TRBJ2-2; 9 nucleotides line up with TRBD1. CDR1 and CDR2 from the germline V gene are SGHNT and YYREEE (reference sequence). V shed 4 bases and J 13 bases; nucleotides not matched to a gene: 8. CDR3 length: 13 residues. Here the CDR3 reads CASSRRQGEGLFF. The CDR3, as DNA: TGTGCCAGCAGCCGCCGACAGGGGGAGGGGCTGTTTTTT.

The gene calls are TRBV6-5 and TRBJ1-2, with TRBD1 matching 9 bases. The CDR3 sequence is 16 residues long. Unmatched junction bases numbered 8, after V lost 2 bases and J lost 4 bases. CDR1 and CDR2 (germline): MNHEY, SVGAGI. CDR3 protein: CASSYVGTGKAYGYTF. The CDR3, as DNA: TGTGCCAGCAGTTACGTAGGGACAGGGAAAGCCTATGGCTACACCTTC.

This clone appeared a single time. The J gene is TRBJ1-1, the V gene TRBV10-3, with TRBD1 as a possible D gene (5 bases). The CDR3 runs 17 residues. Deletions cut 0 bases from V and 5 bases from J, with 19 bases between. The germline V gene has CDR1 ENHRY and CDR2 SYGVKD. CDR3 sequence reads: CAISESTALGGATEAFF. In nucleotides, the CDR3 is TGTGCCATCAGTGAGTCGACGGCCCTCGGTGGGGCGACTGAAGCTTTCTTT.

J is TRBJ1-2 and V is TRBV25-1; the match to TRBD1 covers 7 bases. Germline CDR1 MGHDK, CDR2 SYGVNS. V was pared by 5 bases and J by 3 bases, with 3 bases of the junction left unmatched. The CDR3 totals 13 residues. For the CDR3, the DNA is TGTGCCAGCAGTTCCGGGACAGACTATGGCTACACCTTC. This translates into CASSSGTDYGYTF.

The V gene is TRBV7-9, the J gene TRBJ2-7, with D possibly being TRBD2 (6 bases). The ends were cut back, 5 bases at V and 11 bases at J, with 19 bases in the middle. Germline loops: CDR1 SEHNR, CDR2 FQNEAQ (reference sequence). The CDR3 covers 13 residues. CDR3 DNA: TGTGCCAGCAGCAAAAGTGGCTTACGGGGGAAGTACTTC. Translated: CASSKSGLRGKYF. The full variable domain, with the rest looked up from reference TRBV7-9 and TRBJ2-7, is DTGVSQNPRHKITKRGQNVTFRCDPISEHNRLYWYRQTLGQGPEFLTYFQNEAQLEKSRLLSDRFSAERPKGSFSTLEIQRTEQGDSAMYLCASSKSGLRGKYFGPGTRLTVT.

This sequence joins TRBV30 and TRBJ2-1; 11 bases agree with TRBD2. V dropped 2 bases and J dropped 3; count of bases not matched to a gene: 6. CDR3 length: 16 amino acids. CDR1 is GTSNPN, CDR2 SVGIG, per germline (reference sequence). CDR3 nucleotide sequence: TGTGCCTGGAGTTACTTAGCGGGAGGGGTCTACAATGAGCAGTTCTTC. It specifies CAWSYLAGGVYNEQFF.

This chain links TRBV4-3 with TRBJ1-2, with a tentative D call TRBD1 (5 bases). Germline CDR1 is LGHNA and CDR2 is YSLEER. Trimming stripped 0 bases from V and 4 bases from J, with 15 bases between. The CDR3 extends over 16 amino acids. CDR3 loop: CASSQEPAGLGYGYTF. As DNA, the CDR3 is TGCGCCAGCAGCCAAGAACCGGCAGGGCTGGGCTATGGCTACACCTTC.

V and J are TRBV23-1 and TRBJ2-7; TRBD2 agrees at 10 bases. TRBV23-1 is placed among ORFs of uncertain function. The CDR3 has 15 amino acids. V trimming: 6 bases; J trimming: 1 base; junction bases outside the gene matches: 6. DNA for the CDR3: TGCGCCAGCAGCGATCTAGCGGGAGCGTCCTACGAGCAGTACTTC. It yields the protein CASSDLAGASYEQYF.

The rearrangement links TRBV27 to TRBJ1-2; D is ambiguous. V lost 5 bases and J lost 6, with 16 bases in between. CDR1 is MNHEY and CDR2 is SMNVEV in the germline V gene (reference sequence). The CDR3 has 14 amino acids. CDR3 DNA sequence: TGTGCCAGCAGTCCCTCCGGGAGGTCCGATGGCTACACCTTC. Its translation: CASSPSGRSDGYTF.

The count of this clone is one. The chain links TRBV4-3 to TRBJ2-7, with 10 bases identical to TRBD2. Germline loops: CDR1 LGHNA, CDR2 YSLEER. V dropped 3 bases and J dropped 0; count of bases not matched to a gene: 8. This CDR3 contains 17 residues. The CDR3 sequence is CASSQDLAGGRSYEQYF. The CDR3 nucleotides are TGCGCCAGCAGCCAGGACTTAGCGGGAGGCCGCTCCTACGAGCAGTACTTC.

This clone is a singleton in its sample. The gene calls are TRBV7-2 and TRBJ2-7; tentative D call: TRBD2 (7 bases). CDR1 and CDR2 (germline): SGHTA, FQGNSA. The germline V and J ends were trimmed by 1 base and 1 base, with 17 bases remaining between them. The CDR3 runs 17 residues. In nucleotides, the CDR3 is TGTGCCAGCAGCTTAGGGTGGGGGGGCAAAGTATCCTACGAGCAGTACTTC. As protein: CASSLGWGGKVSYEQYF.

The chain joins TRBV6-2 or TRBV6-3 to TRBJ2-2, with TRBD2 matching over 10 bases. This CDR3 is 17 amino acids long. Germline V CDR1 and CDR2: MNHEY, SVGEGT. The trim removed 3 bases at V and 5 bases at J, leaving 9 bases unmatched. For the CDR3, the DNA is TGTGCCAGCAGTTATTGGCTAGCGGGAGACCTGACCGGGGAGCTGTTTTTT. This sequence encodes CASSYWLAGDLTGELFF.

In its sample, this clone was seen a few times. The chain links TRBV6-6 to TRBJ1-5; TRBD1 matches 7 bases. V lost 4 bases, J lost 2 bases, and 8 bases stayed unmatched. The CDR3 runs 16 residues. CDR1 is MNHNY and CDR2 is SVGAGI in the germline V gene (reference sequence). This chain's CDR3 is CASSSLTGRGNQPQHF. The CDR3 region has the DNA TGTGCCAGCAGTTCCCTGACAGGGCGGGGCAATCAGCCCCAGCATTTT.

The chain uses TRBV14 and TRBJ1-1, with D possibly being TRBD1 (6 bases). The CDR3 has 13 amino acids. The germline V gene has CDR1 SGHDN and CDR2 FVKESK. V was pared by 6 bases and J by 5 bases, with 13 bases between. CDR3 coding DNA: TGTGCCAGCAGTCTAGGGGGGGGGACTGAAGCTTTCTTT. This encodes CASSLGGGTEAFF.

V usage is TRBV12-3 or TRBV12-4 and J usage is TRBJ2-7; tentatively, D is TRBD2 (6 bases). CDR3 size: 12 residues. The ends were cut back, 5 bases at V and 7 bases at J, with 12 bases in the middle. CDR3 loop: CASSRRANEQYF. DNA of the CDR3: TGTGCCAGCAGTCGGAGGGCCAATGAGCAGTACTTC.

This rearrangement joins TRBV27 to TRBJ1-5; no definite D call. V dropped 0 bases and J dropped 6 bases, with 12 bases sitting between them. Germline V gene lookup returns CDR1 MNHEY and CDR2 SMNVEV (reference sequence). This CDR3 comprises 15 residues. CDR3 sequence (DNA): TGTGCCAGCAGTTTATCACCGGGATTATCTCAGCCCCAGCATTTT. Its translation is CASSLSPGLSQPQHF.

The genes are TRBV3-1 (or the pseudogene TRBV3-2) and TRBJ1-6, with a possible D match to TRBD1 (6 bases). This CDR3 is 16 amino acids long. Trimming shortened V by 1 base and J by 8 bases, and 15 bases separated the two germline ends. CDR1 is LGHDT, CDR2 YNNKEL, per germline (reference sequence). The CDR3 DNA reads TGTGCCAGCAGCCAAGCCCAGGGACATGAACATTCACCCCTCCACTTT. Translated, it gives CASSQAQGHEHSPLHF.

The CDR3 is CASSGPPALAGEQYF. The CDR3 DNA reads as TGCGCCAGCAGTGGCCCTCCCGCTCTAGCGGGGGAGCAGTACTTC. The chain joins TRBV10-2 to TRBJ2-7; TRBD2 aligns across 9 bases. Germline CDR1 reads WSHSY; CDR2 reads SAAADI. The CDR3 contains 15 residues. The junction had 11 bases not matched to a gene; V was cut back by 4 bases and J by 7 bases.

The chain couples TRBV11-2 to TRBJ2-1; 11 bases match TRBD2. Looked up from germline, CDR1 is SGHAT and CDR2 is FQNNGV. CDR3 length: 18 amino acids. Trimming cost V 5 bases and J 9 bases; bases outside gene matches: 18. The CDR3 DNA reads TGTGCCAGCAGCGCCCGGGTAGCGGGAGGGCCAATGACTGGTGAGCAGTTCTTC. Encoded protein: CASSARVAGGPMTGEQFF.

V gene TRBV7-6 combines with J gene TRBJ2-3; 12 bases are shared with TRBD2. The CDR3 has 16 residues. Losses at the gene ends were 5 bases for V and 3 bases for J; bases not matched to a gene: 6. The germline CDR1 and CDR2 sequences are SGHVS and FNYEAQ. CDR3 nucleotide sequence: TGTGCCAGCAGCCAACTAGCGGGGGGCCAGACAGATACGCAGTATTTT. Translation: CASSQLAGGQTDTQYF.

The genes are TRBV28 and TRBJ2-1, with TRBD2 matching 10 bases. Germline lookup yields CDR1 MDHEN and CDR2 SYDVKM. The CDR3 consists of 15 residues. V trimming: 6 bases; J trimming: 5 bases; junction bases outside the gene matches: 7. CDR3 DNA: TGTGCCAGCAGCTCTAGCGGGAGAAGCGACAATGAGCAGTTCTTC. This codes for CASSSSGRSDNEQFF.

The rearrangement uses TRBV29-1 and TRBJ2-7; no clear D. The CDR3 totals 12 residues. CDR1 SQVTM and CDR2 ANQGSEA come from the germline V gene. The V and J ends lost 4 bases and 3 bases respectively, with 10 bases between them. The CDR3 loop reads CSVAPNFYEQYF. CDR3 sequence (DNA): TGCAGCGTTGCGCCTAATTTCTACGAGCAGTACTTC.

The J gene is TRBJ2-5, the V gene TRBV4-1; D remains ambiguous. V lost 4 bases, J lost 7 bases, and 10 bases lay in between. Germline assignment: CDR1 MGHRA and CDR2 YSYEKL. The CDR3 is 12 residues long. The DNA of the CDR3 is TGCGCCAGCAGCCCCCAACCGGGGACCCAGTACTTC. This translates into CASSPQPGTQYF.

Only one count was recorded for this clone. The rearrangement joins TRBV4-3 to TRBJ1-1; D uncertain. The CDR3 is made up of 14 amino acids. Between the trimmed V and J ends, which lost 0 bases and 2 bases, there was a span of 7 bases. The V gene's germline CDR1 is LGHNA and CDR2 YSLEER. The CDR3 loop reads CASSQDRINTEAFF. CDR3 nucleotides: TGCGCCAGCAGCCAAGATCGTATTAACACTGAAGCTTTCTTT.